A single sample gave rise to the 4 T cell receptor beta chains below, sequenced in a study of blood T cell repertoires in COVID-19. Repertoires were generated with immunoSEQ multiplex PCR, while TCRdb's copy carries only in-frame clones and drops some. Seen here are approximately 170,000 clones, around 89% observed once, and the top ten hold around 0.77%. Sequences were obtained from PBMCs or T cells enriched from blood (not recorded which). These receptors came from a woman aged 18 to 35 who had recovered from COVID-19.

This chain uses TRBV27 with TRBJ2-1; TRBD2 matches at 7 bases. Unmatched junction bases numbered 4, after V lost 0 bases and J lost 5 bases. The V gene's germline CDR1 is MNHEY and CDR2 SMNVEV (reference sequence). The CDR3 loop spans 15 amino acids. This CDR3 is CASSLSRGEHNEQFF. The CDR3 bases are TGTGCCAGCAGTTTATCTCGGGGGGAACACAATGAGCAGTTCTTC.

The chain has TRBV5-1 and TRBJ2-1; 8 bases are shared with TRBD2. In germline, CDR1 is SGHRS, CDR2 YFSETQ. Trimming removed 1 base from V and 4 bases from J; junction bases left unmatched: 4. The CDR3 has 15 residues. The CDR3 here is CASSLTSGVYNEQFF. The CDR3 coding sequence is TGCGCCAGCAGCTTGACTAGCGGAGTTTACAATGAGCAGTTCTTC.

The genes are TRBV7-7 and TRBJ2-2; unclear D gene. The germline V gene encodes CDR1 SSHAT and CDR2 FNYEAQ (reference sequence). The CDR3 length is 10 residues. CDR3 nucleotides: TGTGCTATCAACACCGGGGAGCTGTTTTTT. The encoded protein is CAINTGELFF.

The chain links TRBV5-1 to TRBJ1-2; 8 bases match TRBD1. CDR1 is SGHRS and CDR2 is YFSETQ in the germline V gene. The CDR3 consists of 14 residues. V lost 4 bases and J lost 6; bases outside the gene matches: 8. CDR3 region: CASSRLGTGDGYTF. Here the CDR3 DNA reads TGCGCCAGCAGCCGGCTGGGGACAGGCGATGGCTACACCTTC.